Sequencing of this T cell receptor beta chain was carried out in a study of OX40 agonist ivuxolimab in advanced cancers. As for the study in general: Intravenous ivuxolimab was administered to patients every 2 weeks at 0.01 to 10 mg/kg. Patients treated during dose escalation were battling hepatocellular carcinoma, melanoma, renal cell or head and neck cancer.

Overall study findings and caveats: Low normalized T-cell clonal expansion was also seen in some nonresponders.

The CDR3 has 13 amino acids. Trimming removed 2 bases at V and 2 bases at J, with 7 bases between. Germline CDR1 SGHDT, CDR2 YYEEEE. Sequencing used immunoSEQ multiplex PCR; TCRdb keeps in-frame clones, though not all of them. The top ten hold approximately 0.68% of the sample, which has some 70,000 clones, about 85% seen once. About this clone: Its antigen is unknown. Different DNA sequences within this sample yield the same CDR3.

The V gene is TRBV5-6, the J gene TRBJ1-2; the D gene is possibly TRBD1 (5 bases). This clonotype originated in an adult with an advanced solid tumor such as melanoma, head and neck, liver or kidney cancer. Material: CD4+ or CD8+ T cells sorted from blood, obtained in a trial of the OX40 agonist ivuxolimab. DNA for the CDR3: TGTGCCAGCAGCTTTCAGGGAAACTATGGCTACACCTTC. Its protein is CASSFQGNYGYTF.